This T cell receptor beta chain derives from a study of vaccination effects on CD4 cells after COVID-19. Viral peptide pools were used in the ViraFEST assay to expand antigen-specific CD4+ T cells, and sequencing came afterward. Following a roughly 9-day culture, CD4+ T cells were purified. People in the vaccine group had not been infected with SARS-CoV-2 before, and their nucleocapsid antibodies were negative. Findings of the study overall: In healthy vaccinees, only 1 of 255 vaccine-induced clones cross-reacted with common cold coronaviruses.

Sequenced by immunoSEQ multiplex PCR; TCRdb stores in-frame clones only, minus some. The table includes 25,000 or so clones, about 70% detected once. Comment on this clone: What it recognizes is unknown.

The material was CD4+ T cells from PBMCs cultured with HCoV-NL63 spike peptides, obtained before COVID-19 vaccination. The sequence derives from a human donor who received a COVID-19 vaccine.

The chain's CDR3 is CASSNPRGARPLHF. CDR3 sequence (DNA): TGTGCCAGCAGTAATCCCCGGGGGGCGCGCCCGCTCCACTTT. V gene TRBV28 combines with J gene TRBJ1-6, with D perhaps matching TRBD1 (6 bases). CDR1 is MDHEN, CDR2 SYDVKM, per germline. V shed 5 bases and J shed 16 bases, with 21 bases lying between them. The CDR3 is 14 residues long.